The table lists the clone carrying this T cell receptor (beta chain) with many counts. The record originates from a study of Graves' ophthalmopathy and Graves' hyperthyroidism. CDR1 and CDR2 (germline): MNHEY, SVGAGI. V was clipped by 7 bases and J by 7 bases, with 19 bases between them. The CDR3 extends over 14 amino acids. Hyperthyroidism was new, under 2 months, in patients aged 18 to 65. RNA transcripts served as template for amplifying TCR beta CDR3 sequences. The authors performed first-round RT-PCR with HTBI primers and then a second-round multiplex PCR. TCRdb used MiXCR to reprocess the multiplex PCR reads, holding one entry per CDR3 protein. The sample contains about 370,000 distinct CDR3 sequences, roughly 17% of which appear only once.

The V and J genes are TRBV6-5 and TRBJ1-1, with D uncertain. The sequenced material came from peripheral blood. The receptor comes from an adult woman with stable Graves' hyperthyroidism. CDR3 sequence: CASTHRGRTDEAFF. The CDR3 region has the DNA TGTGCCAGCACCCACAGAGGACGGACTGATGAAGCTTTCTTT.